Listed below are T cell receptor beta chains from one sample, sequenced in a study of T cells in Graves' hyperthyroidism and ophthalmopathy. TCRdb reanalysed the multiplex PCR reads using MiXCR and keeps one entry per CDR3 protein. Seen here are fewer than 350,000 distinct CDR3 sequences, approximately 22% observed once, and the top ten hold 50%. Material for sequencing was blood. The receptors were gathered from a woman in her forties or fifties with Graves' hyperthyroidism. Each CDR3 is given with its conserved first and last residue. Fields, in order: J gene, clone size, V gene, D gene, CDR3 DNA, CDR3 protein. D genes are given only for firm matches. Expanded clones get a size class; other rows say once, few or many, or leave the size out.

TRBJ2-7	many	TRBV11-3	TRBD1	TGTGCCAGCAGCCCGCGACAGGGATTGGAGGCCGAGCAGTACTTC	CASSPRQGLEAEQYF
TRBJ2-1	few	TRBV4-2	TRBD2	TGTGCCAGCAGCCAAGAGGTGGGACTAGCCTACAATGAGCAGTTCTTC	CASSQEVGLAYNEQFF
TRBJ2-3	.	TRBV6-1	TRBD2	TGTGCCAGCAGTAACTCCGGGGGGAGCACAGATACGCAGTATTTT	CASSNSGGSTDTQYF
TRBJ2-5	many	TRBV20-1	TRBD2	TGCAGTGCTAGAGCCAGCGGGGATAGGGCGGAGACCCAGTACTTC	CSARASGDRAETQYF
TRBJ1-5	.	TRBV6-1	TRBD1	TGTGCCAGCAGCGACGGACAGGGGGCTCAGCCCCAGCATTTT	CASSDGQGAQPQHF
TRBJ1-3	.	TRBV10-2	.	TGCGCCAGCAGCATGCCGCGAGGAAACACCATATATTTT	CASSMPRGNTIYF
TRBJ2-2	.	TRBV12-3/TRBV12-4	TRBD1	TGTGCCAGCAGTTCCAGGGGGCTTGGCACCGGGGAGCTGTTTTTT	CASSSRGLGTGELFF
TRBJ2-7	many	TRBV30	.	TGTGCCCTGAGTAATCGGGTCTCCTACGAGCAGTACTTC	CALSNRVSYEQYF
TRBJ1-1	.	TRBV12-3/TRBV12-4	TRBD1	TGTGCCAGCAGTCGGACAGGGGGATTTGCTGAAGCTTTCTTT	CASSRTGGFAEAFF
TRBJ2-5	many	TRBV24-1	.	TGTGCCACCAGTGATTCCGGAGTGAAGACGAAAGAGACCCAGTACTTC	CATSDSGVKTKETQYF
TRBJ2-1	many	TRBV20-1	TRBD1	TGCAGTGCTAGGGGACAGGGGGCAAATGAGCAGTTCTTC	CSARGQGANEQFF
TRBJ2-1	many	TRBV7-9	TRBD2	TGTGCCAGCAGCCTGCAGCGGGGGGCGAGCAATGAGCAGTTCTTC	CASSLQRGASNEQFF
TRBJ2-5	many	TRBV20-1	.	TGCAGTGCCCAGCAGGGGGGTCAAGAGACCCAGTACTTC	CSAQQGGQETQYF
TRBJ1-2	many	TRBV7-2	TRBD1	TGTGCCAGCAGCGCACCGGGACAGGGAAGGCAAGGCTACACCTTC	CASSAPGQGRQGYTF
TRBJ2-1	.	TRBV6-4	TRBD2	TGTGCCAGCAGCCGGGACTACATTTACAATGAGCAGTTCTTC	CASSRDYIYNEQFF
TRBJ2-7	many	TRBV7-3	.	TGTGCCAGCAGCGAAGGGCCAGGCACCTACGAGCAGTACTTC	CASSEGPGTYEQYF
TRBJ1-1	.	TRBV12-3/TRBV12-4	.	TGTGCCAGCAGTTTAGCAATTGTCCAGGGATCCACTGAAGCTTTCTTT	CASSLAIVQGSTEAFF
TRBJ2-5	once	TRBV29-1	TRBD2	TGCAGCGTTGTTCGCCCTAGCGGGGGTGACCAAGGGACCCAGTACTTC	CSVVRPSGGDQGTQYF
TRBJ2-7	.	TRBV6-2/TRBV6-3	.	TGTGCCAGCACCAGAGAAGTGGCCTACGAGCAGTACTTC	CASTREVAYEQYF
TRBJ1-1	.	TRBV12-3/TRBV12-4	.	TGTGCCAGCAGTTTATATCTGCGGCCAGGGAAGGGGAACACTGAAGCTTTCTTT	CASSLYLRPGKGNTEAFF
TRBJ1-5	many	TRBV6-1	TRBD1	TGTGCCAGCAGTGAAGTTGGGACAGGGTATCAGCCCCAGCATTTT	CASSEVGTGYQPQHF
TRBJ2-3	few	TRBV15	TRBD2	TGTGCCACCAGCAGTTACGGACTAGCGGGGGGACTAGGCACAGATACGCAGTATTTT	CATSSYGLAGGLGTDTQYF
TRBJ2-3	many	TRBV12-3/TRBV12-4	.	TGTGCCAGCAGTCCTGGGGGACGCGATACGCAGTATTTT	CASSPGGRDTQYF
TRBJ1-2	.	TRBV28	TRBD1	TGTGCCAGCAGTTTTACAGGGGTCGGAAGAGGCTACACCTTC	CASSFTGVGRGYTF
TRBJ1-1	many	TRBV18	.	TGTGCCAGCTCACCACGGGGGTTGTTGAGCACTGAAGCTTTCTTT	CASSPRGLLSTEAFF
TRBJ1-5	.	TRBV18	.	TGTGCCAGCTCACCAGTGGGGGGCAATCAGCCCCGGCATTTT	CASSPVGGNQPRHF
TRBJ1-1	.	TRBV19	TRBD1	TGTGCCAGTAGTATGAGACAGGGGGCCACTGAAGCTTTCTTT	CASSMRQGATEAFF
TRBJ2-3	.	TRBV11-2	.	TGTGCCAGCAGCCCCCCCGGTGGTACGCAGTATTTT	CASSPPGGTQYF
TRBJ1-1	many	TRBV18	.	TGTGCCAGCTCACCCGGTGGAGGAGCTTTCTTT	CASSPGGGAFF
TRBJ2-2	.	TRBV27	TRBD2	TGTGCCAGCAGTTTACTAGCGGGAGGGGTCACCGGGGAGCTGTTTTTT	CASSLLAGGVTGELFF
TRBJ2-7	.	TRBV20-1	.	TGCAGTGCTAGAAGGACTCCAACCTACGAGCAGTACTTC	CSARRTPTYEQYF
TRBJ1-5	.	TRBV2	.	TGTGCCAGCAGGGCAATCAATCAGCCCCAGCATTTT	CASRAINQPQHF
TRBJ1-5	.	TRBV6-4	.	TGTGCCAGCCCCCTGGAAACAGGGAAGAAGATGAGTCGCAATCAGCCCCAGCATTTT	CASPLETGKKMSRNQPQHF
TRBJ2-2	.	TRBV5-1	TRBD2	TGCGCCAGCAGCTTAAGACTAGCGCAAAACACCGGGGAGCTGTTTTTT	CASSLRLAQNTGELFF
TRBJ2-4	many	TRBV3-1	TRBD2	TGTGCCAGCAGCCAAGAAGGGAGGGGCGCTGCCAAAAACATTCAGTACTTC	CASSQEGRGAAKNIQYF
TRBJ2-4	many	TRBV20-1	TRBD2	TGCAGTGCTAGACCTAGCGGAAAAAACATTCAGTACTTC	CSARPSGKNIQYF
TRBJ1-4	many	TRBV28	.	TGTGCCAGCATTGAAGACAGATCCGGGGAAAAACTGTTTTTT	CASIEDRSGEKLFF
TRBJ2-7	few	TRBV6-1	TRBD2	TGTGCCAGCAGACCGACGGGAGGGGCCCAATACGAGCAGTACTTC	CASRPTGGAQYEQYF
TRBJ1-5	many	TRBV20-1	.	TGCAGTGCTAGCAGCATTCAGGGCCGCAATCAGCCCCAGCATTTT	CSASSIQGRNQPQHF
TRBJ1-2	.	TRBV6-1	.	TGTGCCAGCAGTGAAAATACTCCCAGGGAGTTTGGCTACACCTTC	CASSENTPREFGYTF
TRBJ1-5	.	TRBV6-2/TRBV6-3	.	TGTGCCAGCAGTCACGGAGGGTTCAATCAGCCCCAGCATTTT	CASSHGGFNQPQHF
TRBJ2-3	many	TRBV2	TRBD1	TGTGCCAGCCTCACCCGGACAGGGAGTACAGATACGCAGTATTTT	CASLTRTGSTDTQYF
TRBJ2-7	many	TRBV6-6	.	TGTGCCAGCAGTTACTCGACTCCTAGTCTAAGCGAGCAGTACTTC	CASSYSTPSLSEQYF
TRBJ2-4	few	TRBV30	.	TGTGCCTGGAACAAAGGAGTCGGAAACATTCAGTACTTC	CAWNKGVGNIQYF
TRBJ1-2	many	TRBV7-9	.	TGTGCCAGCAGCTTGTCGGAGGGGGGCTACACCTTC	CASSLSEGGYTF
TRBJ2-7	.	TRBV28	.	TGTGCCAGCTCTTCAGGGATTAGGACCTACGAGCAGTACTTC	CASSSGIRTYEQYF
TRBJ2-5	.	TRBV12-3/TRBV12-4	.	TGTGCCAGCCAGGGGTTGGGCGAGGAGACCCAGTACTTC	CASQGLGEETQYF
TRBJ1-1	many	TRBV13	.	TGTGCCAGCAGCGTGGACAGAAGAACTGAAGCTTTCTTT	CASSVDRRTEAFF
TRBJ2-5	many	TRBV20-1	.	TGCAGTGCCCGCCGAGCCCAAGAGACCCAGTACTTC	CSARRAQETQYF
TRBJ2-4	few	TRBV20-1	.	TGCAGTGCTAGCGGGGGAGCCAAAAACATTCAGTACTTC	CSASGGAKNIQYF
TRBJ2-3	many	TRBV7-9	.	TGTGCCAGCAGCTTAGCGACGAGCACAGATACGCAGTATTTT	CASSLATSTDTQYF
TRBJ2-3	.	TRBV29-1	TRBD2	TGCAGCGTCGAGGGACTAGCGGGAGAGCCCCACACAGATACGCAGTATTTT	CSVEGLAGEPHTDTQYF
TRBJ1-2	many	TRBV15	TRBD1	TGTGCCACCAGCAGAGATCCGACAGGGTTTCAGGGCTACACCTTC	CATSRDPTGFQGYTF
TRBJ2-1	many	TRBV2	TRBD1	TGTGCCAGCAGCAGAACCGGGACAGGGTATGGTGAGCAGTTCTTC	CASSRTGTGYGEQFF